This paragraph reports one T cell receptor (beta chain). Its antigen remains unidentified. From germline, CDR1 is MNHEY and CDR2 SVGAGI. This CDR3 spans 14 amino acids. J gave up 2 bases and V 10 bases, and 10 bases lay outside the gene matches. The sample is drawn from a study of T cell responses to AZD1222 COVID-19 vaccine. Repertoires were generated with immunoSEQ multiplex PCR, while TCRdb's copy carries only in-frame clones and drops some. This sample has 140,000 or so clones, with roughly 92% found just once. Findings of the study overall: Vaccine-associated CD4 TCRs ranged over spike, dominating at 160-218 and 743-854. Clonal diversity was possibly underestimated, and white British individuals and females predominated among donors. Repertoire sampling occurred only after the peak T cell response. Receipt of two AZD1222 doses was followed by a rise in Spike-specific TCR breadth and depth.

The source of this sequence is an adult who received the AZD1222 COVID-19 vaccine. V and J are TRBV6-5 and TRBJ2-7; 8 nucleotides line up with TRBD1. Sequenced material: peripheral blood, taken 28 days after the second AZD1222 dose. The CDR3 DNA sequence: TGTGCCACAACGGACAGGGCCCTTACCTACGAGCAGTACTTC. Residues: CATTDRALTYEQYF.